A selection of T cell receptor beta chains follows, all from one sample in a study of blood T cells in healthy people across ages. TCRdb re-analysed the 5' RACE reads in MiXCR, keeping a single row per CDR3 protein. Here the sample spans over 1,300,000 distinct CDR3 sequences, roughly 59% being singletons. The sample comprised blood. These receptors all come from a man between 18 and 29 years old in good health. Both conserved end residues are part of each CDR3. The D gene is left open where the match is weak. Where a row states a size, it is once, few, many or the class of an expanded clone; other rows omit it.

TRBJ2-3 - TRBV7-2 - 15 CASSLGGINTDTQYF TGTGCCAGCAGCTTAGGGGGTATAAACACAGATACGCAGTATTTT
TRBJ1-2 - TRBV7-2 few 17 CASTTRQSGDAGYGYTF TGTGCCAGCACCACCAGGCAATCCGGCGACGCTGGATATGGCTACACCTTC
TRBJ2-5 TRBD1 TRBV6-5 many 15 CASSYSRGLRETQYF TGTGCCAGCAGTTACTCTAGGGGGCTGAGAGAGACCCAGTACTTC
TRBJ2-5 TRBD1 TRBV6-5 - 15 CASTLLGQGQETQYF TGTGCCAGCACCTTACTGGGACAGGGGCAAGAGACCCAGTACTTC
TRBJ2-3 TRBD2 TRBV5-1 - 17 CASSLEVAGISTDTQYF TGCGCCAGCAGCTTGGAGGTAGCGGGAATTAGCACAGATACGCAGTATTTT
TRBJ2-7 TRBD1 TRBV4-1 few 15 CASSQSPGQGYEQYF TGCGCCAGCAGCCAAAGTCCGGGACAGGGTTACGAGCAGTACTTC
TRBJ1-4 - TRBV5-8 few 14 CASSQDRSNEKLFF TGTGCCAGCAGCCAGGACAGAAGTAATGAAAAACTGTTTTTT
TRBJ1-1 - TRBV10-2 - 10 CAGGQAEAFF TGCGCCGGAGGCCAGGCTGAAGCTTTCTTT
TRBJ1-3 TRBD1 TRBV10-3 - 16 CAISVTGEGSGNTIYF TGTGCCATCAGTGTTACAGGGGAAGGCTCTGGAAACACCATATATTTT
TRBJ2-3 TRBD2 TRBV5-6 once 19 CASSPGLAGVEVPTDTQYF TGTGCCAGCAGCCCGGGACTAGCGGGAGTAGAGGTCCCCACAGATACGCAGTATTTT
TRBJ2-1 - TRBV9 - 15 CASSVESSSYNEQFF TGTGCCAGCAGCGTAGAGTCCAGCTCCTACAATGAGCAGTTCTTC
TRBJ1-6 - TRBV6-5 - 19 CASSHYPPGENEWKTPLHF TGTGCCAGCAGTCACTACCCTCCGGGGGAGAATGAATGGAAGACACCCCTCCACTTT
TRBJ2-5 TRBD1 TRBV7-6 once 14 CASSSTDRDNEQYF TGTGCCAGCAGCTCAACTGACAGGGACAATGAGCAGTACTTC
TRBJ1-1 TRBD1 TRBV10-3 few 15 CAISDLQGVNTEAFF TGTGCCATCAGTGATTTACAGGGGGTTAACACTGAAGCTTTCTTT
TRBJ1-2 - TRBV4-1 - 14 CASSQEMTVYGYTF TGCGCCAGCAGCCAAGAGATGACAGTCTATGGCTACACCTTC
TRBJ2-1 TRBD2 TRBV7-2 - 15 CASSLVFGTRDEQFF TGTGCCAGCAGCTTAGTGTTTGGGACTAGAGATGAGCAGTTCTTC
TRBJ2-7 TRBD2 TRBV6-5 - 16 CASSKPSGGSYLEQYF TGTGCCAGCAGTAAACCCTCCGGCGGGAGTTATCTCGAGCAGTACTTC
TRBJ2-1 TRBD2 TRBV5-5 once 19 CASSLVVAGKGSSYNEQFF TGTGCCAGCAGCTTGGTGGTAGCGGGAAAAGGAAGCTCCTACAATGAGCAGTTCTTC
TRBJ2-1 - TRBV12-5 - 15 CASGEDRPRDNEQFF TGTGCTAGTGGTGAAGACAGGCCTCGCGACAATGAGCAGTTCTTC
TRBJ2-1 - TRBV7-9 - 14 CASSLPSRLHEQFF TGTGCCAGCAGCTTACCCTCCAGGTTGCATGAGCAGTTCTTC
TRBJ2-3 - TRBV20-1 - 17 CSAREGGDVETTDTQYF TGCAGTGCTAGAGAGGGGGGCGACGTGGAGACCACAGATACGCAGTATTTT
TRBJ2-5 - TRBV6-6 - 12 CASTDLGAKQYF TGTGCCAGCACCGACCTGGGGGCAAAGCAGTACTTC
TRBJ1-5 - TRBV5-1 - 15 CAGSLGVAGNQPQHF TGCGCCGGCAGCTTGGGGGTTGCGGGCAATCAGCCCCAGCATTTT
TRBJ2-1 TRBD2 TRBV3-1 - 15 CASRPTAGTSDEQFF TGTGCCAGCAGGCCAACTGCCGGGACTAGCGATGAGCAGTTCTTC
TRBJ2-1 TRBD1 TRBV20-1 - 14 CSPLPGQLNNEQFF TGCAGCCCCCTTCCGGGACAGCTTAACAATGAGCAGTTCTTC
TRBJ1-6 - TRBV4-1 - 17 CASSDTRKGSYNSPLHF TGCGCCAGCAGCGATACACGGAAGGGCTCCTATAATTCACCCCTCCACTTT
TRBJ1-5 - TRBV6-1 once 15 CASKRVVFKESPQHF TGTGCCAGCAAGAGGGTGGTCTTTAAGGAATCGCCCCAGCATTTT
TRBJ2-3 TRBD1 TRBV27 - 15 CASSLAQGALDTQYF TGTGCCAGCAGTTTAGCCCAGGGGGCTTTGGATACGCAGTATTTT
TRBJ2-7 - TRBV20-1 - 11 CSARLEHEQYF TGCAGTGCTAGACTCGAGCACGAGCAGTACTTC
TRBJ2-5 - TRBV29-1 many 10 CSVELETQYF TGCAGCGTTGAACTAGAGACCCAGTACTTC
TRBJ2-7 - TRBV20-1 - 11 CSAFFLGEQYF TGCAGTGCATTTTTTCTAGGCGAGCAGTACTTC
TRBJ2-5 TRBD2 TRBV19 - 15 CASSLAGTSGETQYF TGTGCCAGTAGTCTTGCCGGGACTAGCGGAGAGACCCAGTACTTC
TRBJ1-2 TRBD1 TRBV12-3/TRBV12-4 few 13 CASRQSTGAGYTF TGTGCCAGCAGGCAGAGTACAGGGGCTGGCTACACCTTC
TRBJ1-4 - TRBV2 - 16 CATSKDISAGNEKLFF TGTGCCACCTCCAAGGATATTAGCGCTGGGAATGAAAAACTGTTTTTT
TRBJ2-3 - TRBV4-3 - 19 CASSPRAVEGSGSTDTQYF TGCGCCAGCAGCCCCCGGGCTGTCGAGGGGAGCGGTAGCACAGATACGCAGTATTTT
TRBJ2-5 - TRBV15 - 17 CATSRENFTEYQETQYF TGTGCCACCAGCAGAGAAAATTTTACAGAATACCAAGAGACCCAGTACTTC
TRBJ1-5 - TRBV29-1 few 13 CSVRQGNHQPQHF TGCAGCGTGCGGCAGGGGAATCATCAGCCCCAGCATTTT
TRBJ2-7 TRBD2 TRBV5-1 - 16 CASSTLAGLSSYEQYF TGCGCCAGCAGCACCTTAGCGGGGTTAAGCTCCTACGAGCAGTACTTC
TRBJ1-5 - TRBV6-2/TRBV6-3 - 15 CASSRADVRNQPQHF TGTGCCAGCAGCCGAGCCGATGTAAGAAATCAGCCCCAGCATTTT
TRBJ2-2 - TRBV29-1 - 14 CSGFEGTLTGELFF TGCAGCGGATTTGAAGGGACACTGACCGGGGAGCTGTTTTTT
TRBJ2-3 - TRBV20-1 - 15 CSARAGAFGTDTQYF TGCAGTGCTAGAGCAGGAGCGTTCGGAACGGATACGCAGTATTTT
TRBJ1-2 - TRBV20-1 once 13 CSAQLWGAAGYTF TGCAGTGCTCAATTATGGGGGGCGGCCGGCTACACCTTC
TRBJ2-2 - TRBV4-1 - 15 CASSPEGVYTGELFF TGCGCCAGCAGCCCGGAGGGAGTTTACACCGGGGAGCTGTTTTTT
TRBJ2-1 - TRBV29-1 few 14 CSAPRVETYNEQFF TGCAGCGCACCCAGGGTGGAGACCTACAATGAGCAGTTCTTC
TRBJ1-3 - TRBV12-3/TRBV12-4 - 16 CASSTSREPATNTIYF TGTGCCAGCAGTACATCTAGAGAGCCGGCCACAAACACCATATATTTT
TRBJ2-1 - TRBV14 few 14 CASSQARLHNEQFF TGTGCCAGCAGCCAAGCCCGACTCCACAATGAGCAGTTCTTC
TRBJ2-3 - TRBV12-3/TRBV12-4 - 18 CASSSLEAGGPSTDTQYF TGTGCCAGCAGTTCCTTAGAAGCGGGCGGACCTAGCACAGATACGCAGTATTTT
TRBJ2-5 TRBD1 TRBV10-3 - 13 CAIRGDRRETQYF TGTGCCATCAGGGGGGACAGGAGGGAGACCCAGTACTTC
TRBJ2-1 - TRBV11-2 - 16 CVSSIRGRSDFNEQFF TGTGTCAGCAGCATTAGAGGTCGGTCGGATTTCAATGAGCAGTTCTTC
TRBJ1-1 - TRBV6-5 few 13 CASSYGVGIEAFF TGTGCCAGCAGTTATGGGGTAGGGATAGAAGCTTTCTTT
TRBJ2-7 - TRBV7-9 - 13 CASSISWEDEQYF TGTGCCAGCAGCATATCTTGGGAGGACGAGCAGTACTTC